This TCR beta chain is from a study of blood T cell repertoires in COVID-19. Study-level information: Specimens from acute and convalescent COVID-19 originated in the United States, Italy and Spain. From T cells, B-cell-depleted T cells, or PBMCs came the material, which was cDNA or gDNA.

Under the authors' procedure: Estimation of nucleated cell counts was performed using reference gene primer amplification. Sequenced by immunoSEQ multiplex PCR; TCRdb stores in-frame clones only, minus some. V and J calls plus clone size are reproduced from that table; the DNA served to infer D and trimming. The table includes approximately 180,000 clones, roughly 85% detected once. Germline V gene data show CDR1 as PRHDT and CDR2 as FYEKMQ (reference sequence). J was trimmed by 9 bases and V by 0 bases; bases with no gene match: 10. The CDR3 covers 16 residues. This sequence joins TRBV13 and TRBJ2-7; 11 positions match TRBD2. Specimen: peripheral blood. This clonotype was obtained from a man aged 55 to 70 with acute or convalescent COVID-19. For the CDR3, the DNA is TGTGCCAGCAGCTTAGGGCCGACTAGCGGGACTACGGCGCAGTACTTC. Protein: CASSLGPTSGTTAQYF.